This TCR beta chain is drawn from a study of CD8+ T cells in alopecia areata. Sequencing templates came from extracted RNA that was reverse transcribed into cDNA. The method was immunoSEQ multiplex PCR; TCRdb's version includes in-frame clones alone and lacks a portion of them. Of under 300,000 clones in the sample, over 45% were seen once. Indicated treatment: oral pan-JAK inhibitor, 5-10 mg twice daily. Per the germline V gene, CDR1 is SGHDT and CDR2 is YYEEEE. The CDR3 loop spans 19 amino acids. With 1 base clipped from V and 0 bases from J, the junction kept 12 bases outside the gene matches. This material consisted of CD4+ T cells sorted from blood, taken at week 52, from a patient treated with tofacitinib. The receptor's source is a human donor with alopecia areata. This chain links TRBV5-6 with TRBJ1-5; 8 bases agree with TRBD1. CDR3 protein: CASSLTGGLLSNSNQPQHF. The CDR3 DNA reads TGTGCCAGCAGCTTGACAGGGGGGCTATTGAGTAATAGCAATCAGCCCCAGCATTTT.